The 2 T cell receptor beta chains reported below all come from one sample, sequenced in a study of graft-versus-host responses after intestinal transplantation. Measured with immunoSEQ multiplex PCR; TCRdb has only the in-frame clones, and not every one. The table lists some 100,000 clones, about 90% of them singletons, with around 5.8% in the top ten. These TCRs are of unknown antigen specificity. This specimen was unstimulated CD8+ T cells sorted from spleen or lymph node cells, taken before intestinal transplant. These receptors all come from a human donor who received an intestinal transplant.

The chain employs TRBV27 and TRBJ1-2, with D possibly matching TRBD1 (6 bases). Trimming pared 8 bases from V and 4 bases from J, leaving 20 bases between. This CDR3 has 15 amino acids. CDR1 and CDR2 (germline): MNHEY, SMNVEV (reference sequence). The CDR3 spells CASAPAPGQTYGYTF. DNA for the CDR3: TGTGCCAGCGCCCCGGCCCCGGGACAAACCTATGGCTACACCTTC.

This rearrangement joins TRBV14 to TRBJ1-2; D perhaps matches TRBD1 (5 bases). The germline V and J ends were trimmed by 5 bases and 2 bases, with 9 bases remaining between them. The V gene's germline CDR1 is SGHDN and CDR2 FVKESK. This CDR3 comprises 13 residues. CDR3 sequence (DNA): TGTGCCAGCAGCAAGGACATAAACTATGGCTACACCTTC. Amino acid sequence: CASSKDINYGYTF.